The 3 T cell receptor beta chains below were found in one sample sequenced in a study of shared clonotypes between healthy human individuals. Method: immunoSEQ multiplex PCR; TCRdb's copy keeps in-frame clones and lacks some. The profile covers over a million clones, with about 84% appearing a single time and under 0.6% taken by the ten largest. The specimen was memory CD4+ T cells from PBMCs. Subset of the sample: CD45RA-negative fraction. The receptors derive from a man aged 18 to 30 in good health. Some clones in this sample may be carry-over from other donors' samples.

The chain links TRBV7-9 to TRBJ2-1; possible D gene TRBD1, 5 bases. This CDR3 is built from 17 residues. Trimming removed 1 base at V and 14 bases at J, with 27 bases between. The V gene's germline CDR1 is SEHNR and CDR2 FQNEAQ (reference sequence). Here the CDR3 DNA reads TGTGCCAGCAGCTTAGAGGCTCTAGGACACCCTACTTGGGTCGAGTTCTTC. Residues: CASSLEALGHPTWVEFF. The full variable domain, in which reference TRBV7-9 and TRBJ2-1 provide the parts outside the CDR3, is DTGVSQNPRHKITKRGQNVTFRCDPISEHNRLYWYRQTLGQGPEFLTYFQNEAQLEKSRLLSDRFSAERPKGSFSTLEIQRTEQGDSAMYLCASSLEALGHPTWVEFFGPGTRLTVL.

The rearrangement joins TRBV29-1 to TRBJ2-1, with D perhaps matching TRBD2 (6 bases). Trimming shortened V by 4 bases and J by 5 bases, and 18 bases separated the two germline ends. Germline V gives CDR1 SQVTM, CDR2 ANQGSEA. The CDR3 has 15 amino acids. The CDR3 region has the DNA TGCAGCGTTGGATCTAGGACTATTCCTAACAATGAGCAGTTCTTC. It encodes CSVGSRTIPNNEQFF.

This clone was picked up a small number of times. V and J are TRBV5-1 and TRBJ1-4, with D uncertain. The V end was cut by 3 bases, the J end by 3 bases, with 9 bases between. CDR3 length: 14 amino acids. Per the germline V gene, CDR1 is SGHRS and CDR2 is YFSETQ. Written as DNA, the CDR3 is TGCGCCAGCAGCTCCGACGGTTCTAATGAAAAACTGTTTTTT. Its protein is CASSSDGSNEKLFF. Supplemented by reference TRBV5-1 and TRBJ1-4, the full variable domain reads KAGVTQTPRYLIKTRGQQVTLSCSPISGHRSVSWYQQTPGQGLQFLFEYFSETQRNKGNFPGRFSGRQFSNSRSEMNVSTLELGDSALYLCASSSDGSNEKLFFGSGTQLSVL.